This TCR beta chain was observed in a study of T cells expressing NK-cell markers. Study-wide context: It was from sorted CD3+CD56+NKG2C+, CD3+CD56+NKG2C- and CD3+CD56-NKG2C+ T cells that TCR beta repertoires came.

UMIs were included in TCR beta cDNA generated by 5'RACE template switching. TCRdb re-called the 5' RACE reads, yielding one record per CDR3 amino acid sequence without DNA. The sample table sets out approximately 170,000 distinct CDR3 sequences. This clonotype was sampled from a man between 18 and 69 years old in good health. Specimen: blood T cells: a sorted CD56 or NKG2C T cell subset, CD4+ or CD8+ T cells, or bulk PBMC T cells (not recorded which).

CDR3 sequence reads: CASTPTGLGNYGYTF. The chain recombines TRBV12-3 or TRBV12-4 with TRBJ1-2; TCRdb's D call, TRBD1, is unchecked because there is no DNA. The CDR3 consists of 15 residues.